This passage covers 24 T cell receptor beta chains from one sample sequenced in a study of blood T cell repertoires in COVID-19. TCRdb's copy holds only in-frame clones and misses some; the assay was immunoSEQ multiplex PCR. The data show about 220,000 clones, 80% seen once. Input material: peripheral blood. Every receptor here comes from a human donor in a cohort sampled during active COVID-19.

The table lists this clone with many counts. The V gene is TRBV5-5, the J gene TRBJ1-2; D is possibly TRBD1 (5 bases). The V gene lost 5 bases and the J gene lost 3 bases, with 17 bases spanning the gap. The CDR3 extends over 15 amino acids. Germline V gene lookup returns CDR1 SGHKS and CDR2 YYEKEE (reference sequence). The chain's CDR3 is CASRAFSDTYYGYTF. For the CDR3, the DNA is TGTGCCAGCAGAGCCTTCTCGGACACTTACTATGGCTACACCTTC.

The genes are TRBV7-9 and TRBJ1-3; 7 nucleotides line up with TRBD1. With 6 bases clipped from V and 0 bases from J, the junction kept 11 bases outside the gene matches. Germline lookup yields CDR1 SEHNR and CDR2 FQNEAQ (reference sequence). The CDR3 runs 17 residues. CDR3 nucleotides: TGTGCCAGCAGAGTGACCGGGACAGTCTACTCTGGAAACACCATATATTTT. Its translation is CASRVTGTVYSGNTIYF.

The J gene is TRBJ1-2, the V gene TRBV28; 7 bases fit TRBD1. Germline loops: CDR1 MDHEN, CDR2 SYDVKM. This CDR3 has 12 amino acids. The junction had 4 bases not matched to a gene; V was cut back by 6 bases and J by 6 bases. For the CDR3, the DNA is TGTGCCAGCAGCAAGGGGGCTAATGGCTACACCTTC. Translated, it gives CASSKGANGYTF.

This clone turned up a few times. The CDR3 region is CASSLGHANYGYTF. The CDR3 DNA reads as TGTGCCAGCAGCTTGGGACACGCTAACTATGGCTACACCTTC. This chain joins TRBV5-6 and TRBJ1-2; no clear D gene. V was clipped by 0 bases and J by 0 bases, with 6 bases between them. Germline CDR1 is SGHDT and CDR2 is YYEEEE. CDR3 length: 14 amino acids.

This rearrangement joins TRBV7-3 to TRBJ1-6; perhaps TRBD1 as D (6 bases). The CDR3 covers 13 residues. Trimming left V 5 bases short and J 10 bases short, with 12 bases between. The germline gives CDR1 SGHTA, CDR2 FQGTGA. This chain's CDR3 is CASSQQGGSPLHF. As DNA, the CDR3 is TGTGCCAGCAGCCAACAGGGTGGGTCACCCCTCCACTTT.

The rearrangement joins TRBV30 to TRBJ1-5; a weak D match, TRBD1 (5 bases). CDR3 length: 17 amino acids. Germline CDR1 is GTSNPN and CDR2 is SVGIG (reference sequence). The V gene lost 0 bases and the J gene lost 7 bases, with 22 bases spanning the gap. The CDR3, as DNA: TGTGCCTGGAGTGTTTATGGGGCCGGAGCGAGGAACCAGCCCCAGCATTTT. This sequence encodes CAWSVYGAGARNQPQHF.

The chain uses TRBV28 and TRBJ2-3, with D perhaps TRBD2 (6 bases). Germline lookup yields CDR1 MDHEN and CDR2 SYDVKM. Trimming pared 3 bases from V and 6 bases from J, leaving 13 bases between. This CDR3 has 14 amino acids. The CDR3 DNA follows: TGTGCCAGCAGTTTTGGAGGGGTAAGGGATACGCAGTATTTT. Its protein product is CASSFGGVRDTQYF.

V and J are TRBV27 and TRBJ2-1, with TRBD2 matching 10 bases. Germline V CDR1 and CDR2: MNHEY, SMNVEV (reference sequence). This CDR3 spans 17 amino acids. V dropped 6 bases and J dropped 1; count of bases not matched to a gene: 9. CDR3 protein: CASRRPGLADSYNEQFF. Here the CDR3 DNA reads TGTGCCAGCAGGAGACCCGGACTAGCGGATTCCTACAATGAGCAGTTCTTC.

The chain links TRBV3-1 (or the pseudogene TRBV3-2) to TRBJ1-2, with 8 bases aligning to TRBD1. There are 21 residues in the CDR3. Germline V gene lookup returns CDR1 LGHDT and CDR2 YNNKEL (reference sequence). The junction had 24 bases not matched to a gene; V was cut back by 1 base and J by 5 bases. This CDR3 reads CASSQVGGYLDRATAVYGYTF. For the CDR3, the DNA is TGTGCCAGCAGCCAAGTAGGGGGGTATCTGGACAGGGCCACAGCCGTTTATGGCTACACCTTC.

CDR3 sequence: CASSRTSGGASTDTQYF. Written as DNA, the CDR3 is TGCGCCAGCAGCAGGACTAGCGGGGGGGCCTCAACAGATACGCAGTATTTT. The chain joins TRBV5-1 to TRBJ2-3; 15 bases match TRBD2. Germline-derived CDR1 and CDR2 are SGHRS and YFSETQ. Trimming took 4 bases from V and 3 from J; bases not matched to a gene: 6. There are 17 residues in the CDR3.

In this sample, this clone turned up a few times. The chain employs TRBV18 and TRBJ2-5; 9 bases agree with TRBD1. Germline loops: CDR1 KGHSH, CDR2 LQKENI. Trimming cost V 3 bases and J 5 bases; bases outside gene matches: 7. The CDR3 length is 15 residues. CDR3 in amino acids: CASSPPQDRGETQYF. The DNA for the CDR3 is TGTGCCAGCTCACCCCCTCAGGACAGGGGCGAGACCCAGTACTTC.

The chain carries TRBV7-2 and TRBJ2-7, with 9 nucleotides matching TRBD2. V dropped 2 bases and J dropped 7; count of bases not matched to a gene: 15. Germline V gene lookup returns CDR1 SGHTA and CDR2 FQGNSA. The CDR3 runs to 17 residues. The CDR3 bases are TGTGCCAGCAGCTTAAACCCAAGGGCGGGAGGGAGCAGGGAGCAGTACTTC. Translation gives CASSLNPRAGGSREQYF.

In DNA form, the CDR3 reads TGTGCCAGCAGCCAAGAGAGGGGGAGGAGCGGGGGACAACCCGGCACCGGGGAGCTGTTTTTT. This codes for CASSQERGRSGGQPGTGELFF. The chain has TRBV3-1 (or the pseudogene TRBV3-2) and TRBJ2-2; 8 bases agree with TRBD2. Germline values: CDR1 LGHDT, CDR2 YNNKEL (reference sequence). Trimming took 0 bases from V and 4 from J; bases not matched to a gene: 19. The CDR3 runs 21 residues.

V gene TRBV6-5 combines with J gene TRBJ1-4, with a possible D match to TRBD1 (6 bases). V gave up 6 bases and J gave up 0 bases, with 11 bases separating them. CDR3 length: 15 residues. The germline CDR1 and CDR2 sequences are MNHEY and SVGAGI. As DNA, the CDR3 is TGTGCCAGCAGCCTGAGGACAGCAACTAATGAAAAACTGTTTTTT. Amino acids: CASSLRTATNEKLFF.

This sequence joins TRBV19 and TRBJ2-1; D possibly corresponds to TRBD1 (9 bases). This CDR3 has 17 amino acids. Germline-derived CDR1 and CDR2 are LNHDA and SQIVND (reference sequence). Deletions cut 6 bases from V and 6 bases from J, with 24 bases between. CDR3 DNA: TGTGCCAGTAGCGGACAGGGGAGAAGCGGGAGAATCAATGAGCAGTTCTTC. It translates to CASSGQGRSGRINEQFF.

The V gene is TRBV5-6, the J gene TRBJ2-1; TRBD1 aligns across 8 bases. This CDR3 comprises 14 residues. The V segment lost 5 bases and the J segment 7 bases; nucleotides outside the gene matches: 8. CDR1 is SGHDT, CDR2 YYEEEE, per germline. The CDR3 region has the DNA TGTGCCAGCAGTTTTCGCAGGGGGCGGAATGAGCAGTTCTTC. Amino acids: CASSFRRGRNEQFF.

The chain joins TRBV18 to TRBJ2-6; D may be TRBD2 (6 bases). The CDR3 loop spans 17 amino acids. The germline CDR1 and CDR2 sequences are KGHSH and LQKENI. V shed 3 bases and J shed 2 bases, with 14 bases lying between them. DNA of the CDR3: TGTGCCAGCTCACCGGGACTTACAACTCCTGGGGCCAACGTCCTGACTTTC. Translating gives CASSPGLTTPGANVLTF.

The chain is built from TRBV14 and TRBJ2-3; TRBD2 might be the D (6 bases). Looked up from germline, CDR1 is SGHDN and CDR2 is FVKESK. The V end lost 1 base, the J end lost 8 bases, and 13 bases lay between the germline ends. CDR3 length: 14 amino acids. In DNA form, the CDR3 reads TGTGCCAGCAGCCAAGCGGCGGGAACGGGTACGCAGTATTTT. Residues: CASSQAAGTGTQYF. Using reference TRBV14 and TRBJ2-3 for the parts outside the CDR3, the full variable domain is EAGVTQFPSHSVIEKGQTVTLRCDPISGHDNLYWYRRVMGKEIKFLLHFVKESKQDESGMPNNRFLAERTGGTYSTLKVQPAELEDSGVYFCASSQAAGTGTQYFGPGTRLTVL.

The DNA for the CDR3 is TGCAGTGCTCTAGGAGGTGATACGCAGTATTTT. Protein product: CSALGGDTQYF. V gene TRBV20-1 combines with J gene TRBJ2-3, with TRBD2 as a possible D gene (5 bases). The CDR3 covers 11 residues. The germline V gene encodes CDR1 DFQATT and CDR2 SNEGSKA (reference sequence). Deletions cut 5 bases from V and 6 bases from J, with 9 bases between.

The chain has TRBV19 and TRBJ1-2; perhaps TRBD1 as D (5 bases). The V end lost 7 bases, the J end lost 8 bases, and 20 bases lay between the germline ends. Germline CDR1 and CDR2: LNHDA and SQIVND (reference sequence). CDR3 length: 14 residues. CDR3 DNA: TGTGCCAGTACCCCGGGACTCAGCTTAGGAGGCTACACCTTC. This translates into CASTPGLSLGGYTF.

The chain couples TRBV10-3 to TRBJ1-1; no clear D. Trimming removed 0 bases at V and 0 bases at J, with 5 bases between. The CDR3 totals 14 residues. Germline V gene data show CDR1 as ENHRY and CDR2 as SYGVKD. CDR3 nucleotides: TGTGCCATCAGTGAGTCGAACATGAACACTGAAGCTTTCTTT. This sequence encodes CAISESNMNTEAFF.

V gene TRBV6-6 combines with J gene TRBJ2-3; 9 bases are shared with TRBD1. CDR1 and CDR2 (germline): MNHNY, SVGAGI (reference sequence). V dropped 6 bases and J dropped 5; count of bases not matched to a gene: 9. The CDR3 consists of 15 residues. The CDR3: CASSRTGAPQDTQYF. In DNA form, the CDR3 reads TGTGCCAGCAGCAGGACAGGGGCCCCACAAGATACGCAGTATTTT.

This chain joins TRBV29-1 and TRBJ1-1; 8 nucleotides agree with TRBD1. Per germline, CDR1 SQVTM and CDR2 ANQGSEA. J was trimmed by 1 base and V by 6 bases; bases with no gene match: 4. The CDR3 extends over 13 amino acids. CDR3 region: CSVSDRANTEAFF. DNA for the CDR3: TGCAGCGTATCGGACAGGGCGAACACTGAAGCTTTCTTT.

This clone was detected a few times. The V gene is TRBV7-9, the J gene TRBJ1-1; possibly TRBD1 for D (5 bases). Germline V gives CDR1 SEHNR, CDR2 FQNEAQ (reference sequence). This CDR3 contains 13 residues. Trimming left V 8 bases short and J 6 bases short, with 16 bases between. The CDR3 loop reads CASGLPQGPEAFF. CDR3 bases: TGTGCCAGCGGCCTACCGCAGGGTCCTGAAGCTTTCTTT.